Listed below are T cell receptor beta chains from one sample, sequenced in a study of shared clonotypes between healthy human individuals. TCRdb's copy holds only in-frame clones and misses some; the assay was immunoSEQ multiplex PCR. The repertoire includes around 2,000,000 clones, roughly 94% of them detected once, and 0.9% to 1.3% sits in the top ten. The sequencing input was naive CD8+ T cells sorted from blood. The receptors come from a man between 18 and 29 years old in good health. Both conserved end residues are part of each CDR3. The D gene is left open where the match is weak. Clone size is shown for a subset of rows, as once, few, many or a class of expanded clone.

v_call	clone_size	d_call	j_call	cdr3_nt	cdr3_aa
TRBV11-3	.	TRBD2	TRBJ2-7	TGTGCCAGCAGCGCACTCTTGACTAGCGGGAGGGACGAGCAGTACTTC	CASSALLTSGRDEQYF
TRBV11-1	.	TRBD1	TRBJ1-1	TGTGCCAGCAGCACAGGGGGAGGGTACACTGAAGCTTTCTTT	CASSTGGGYTEAFF
TRBV5-8	.	TRBD2	TRBJ2-2	TGTGCCAGCAGCTTTTCGGGGGGTAACACCGGGGAGCTGTTTTTT	CASSFSGGNTGELFF
TRBV11-2	.	.	TRBJ2-7	TGTGCCAGCAGCTTAGAGGGACCCGGGCCCGAGCAGTACTTC	CASSLEGPGPEQYF
TRBV27	.	.	TRBJ2-2	TGTGCCAGCAGAATAGGGGCCGGGGAGCTGTTTTTT	CASRIGAGELFF
TRBV12-1	once	.	TRBJ1-5	TGTGCCAGCAGCTGTGACAGCCAGCCCCAGCATTTT	CASSCDSQPQHF
TRBV27	.	.	TRBJ2-2	TGTGCCAGCAGTTTAGTGGCGAGTGGCGGGGAGCTGTTTTTT	CASSLVASGGELFF
TRBV5-1	.	TRBD1	TRBJ2-7	TGCGCCAGCAGCTTAGGGACAGGGAGGGTGTACGAGCAGTACTTC	CASSLGTGRVYEQYF
TRBV9	.	TRBD2	TRBJ2-7	TGTGCCAGCAGCCCCACACGGGAGGGCGAGCAGTACTTC	CASSPTREGEQYF
TRBV2	.	.	TRBJ2-7	TGTGCCAGCAGAGATGAGCCATCGGAGAGTTACTACGAGCAGTACTTC	CASRDEPSESYYEQYF